This entry lists 27 T cell receptor beta chains sequenced from one sample in a study of blood T cell repertoires in COVID-19 (TCRdb year 2020). The library came from the immunoSEQ multiplex PCR assay. TCRdb took this table from immuneACCESS and kept in-frame rearrangements with V and J called. Such tables lack part of the clones; where checked against another copy, unresolved V genes explain under half of the gap, and the rest is unexplained. In all, the sample holds 200,000 to 300,000 clones, and 70% to 90% of those were seen once. Together, the top ten hold 2.5% to 3.5% of the sample. The source material was PBMCs or T cells enriched from blood (not recorded which). Receptors were obtained from a woman between 40 and 55 years old with acute COVID-19.

J is TRBJ1-2 and V is TRBV15; no clear D gene. V lost 6 bases to trimming and J lost 7 bases, with 15 bases between them. The V gene's germline CDR1 is LNHNV and CDR2 YYDKDF (reference sequence). This CDR3 has 13 residues. Written as DNA, the CDR3 is TGTGCCACCAGTCCGAGAGGTTTCGGTGGCTACACCTTC. It translates to CATSPRGFGGYTF.

This clone was detected only once. This chain's CDR3 is CASSLGRRGLQETQYF. The CDR3 DNA reads TGTGCCAGCAGCTTAGGTCGGAGGGGGCTACAAGAGACCCAGTACTTC. J is TRBJ2-5 and V is TRBV7-9, with D maybe TRBD1 (7 bases). Looked up from germline, CDR1 is SEHNR and CDR2 is FQNEAQ (reference sequence). This CDR3 is built from 16 residues. Trimming took off 1 base at V and 2 bases at J, with 14 bases between the two ends.

The J gene is TRBJ2-1, the V gene TRBV10-1, with 10 bases lining up with TRBD2. With V trimmed by 5 bases and J by 7 bases, 8 bases remained unmatched. The CDR3 is 15 amino acids. CDR1 and CDR2 (germline): WNHNN, SYGVQD (reference sequence). CDR3 in DNA: TGCGCCAGCAGTTTTAGCGGGAGGCCCCTAAATGAGCAGTTCTTC. Protein product: CASSFSGRPLNEQFF.

This clone was recorded a few times. The chain uses TRBV5-5 and TRBJ2-2, with 9 bases matching TRBD1. V shed 0 bases, J shed 1 base, and the junction held 1 base outside the gene matches. The CDR3 consists of 16 residues. CDR1 and CDR2 from the germline V gene are SGHKS and YYEKEE (reference sequence). The DNA of the CDR3 is TGTGCCAGCAGCTTGGAGGGACAGGGGAACACCGGGGAGCTGTTTTTT. Protein product: CASSLEGQGNTGELFF.

The genes are TRBV18 and TRBJ2-2, with 13 nucleotides matching TRBD2. Germline values: CDR1 KGHSH, CDR2 LQKENI. This CDR3 region has 16 residues. V shed 3 bases, J shed 7 bases, and the junction held 5 bases outside the gene matches. The CDR3 sequence: CASSPGTSGIGGELFF. As DNA, the CDR3 is TGTGCCAGCTCACCCGGGACTAGCGGGATCGGCGGGGAGCTGTTTTTT.

The chain has TRBV9 and TRBJ2-1, with 8 bases aligning to TRBD2. Germline CDR1 SGDLS, CDR2 YYNGEE. The CDR3 extends over 16 amino acids. Unmatched junction bases numbered 12, after V lost 2 bases and J lost 8 bases. CDR3 coding DNA: TGTGCCAGCAGCGTCACTAGCGGAGTTGGGGTATATGAGCAGTTCTTC. It is translated as CASSVTSGVGVYEQFF.

V is TRBV29-1 and J is TRBJ2-7, with D perhaps TRBD1 (6 bases). The germline V gene has CDR1 SQVTM and CDR2 ANQGSEA. The ends were cut back, 5 bases at V and 2 bases at J, with 10 bases in the middle. This CDR3 is built from 12 residues. CDR3 protein: CSVKTGPYEQYF. The CDR3 nucleotides are TGCAGCGTTAAAACAGGGCCCTACGAGCAGTACTTC.

With respect to this clone: This CDR3 is also generated by other DNA sequences in the sample. The chain has TRBV7-2 and TRBJ2-7; TRBD2 agrees at 10 bases. V dropped 5 bases and J dropped 2; count of bases not matched to a gene: 6. The CDR3 runs 15 residues. Germline CDR1 SGHTA, CDR2 FQGNSA. CDR3 in DNA: TGTGCCAGCAGCCCCAGGACTAGCGGACCCTACGAGCAGTACTTC. Translating it yields CASSPRTSGPYEQYF.

This rearrangement joins TRBV19 to TRBJ1-2; D is undetermined. The V end lost 4 bases, the J end lost 0 bases, and 12 bases lay between the germline ends. CDR3 length: 15 residues. Germline V gene data show CDR1 as LNHDA and CDR2 as SQIVND (reference sequence). CDR3 residues: CASSRSRNANYGYTF. CDR3 coding DNA: TGTGCCAGTAGTAGATCGCGCAACGCTAACTATGGCTACACCTTC. Full variable domain (outside the CDR3, taken from reference TRBV19 and TRBJ1-2): DGGITQSPKYLFRKEGQNVTLSCEQNLNHDAMYWYRQDPGQGLRLIYYSQIVNDFQKGDIAEGYSVSREKKESFPLTVTSAQKNPTAFYLCASSRSRNANYGYTFGSGTRLTVV.

The J gene is TRBJ2-2, the V gene TRBV11-2, with D unresolved. The CDR3 is made up of 11 amino acids. V lost 5 bases to trimming and J lost 6 bases, with 4 bases between them. Germline values: CDR1 SGHAT, CDR2 FQNNGV. CDR3 amino acids: CASSPSGELFF. The CDR3 region has the DNA TGTGCCAGCAGCCCCTCCGGGGAGCTGTTTTTT.

This clone appeared a single time. The chain links TRBV2 to TRBJ2-2, with 14 positions matching TRBD2. CDR3 length: 14 amino acids. The V gene's germline CDR1 is SNHLY and CDR2 FYNNEI. V gave up 10 bases and J gave up 4 bases; unmatched junction bases: 2. The CDR3: CATGTSGGTGELFF. The CDR3 DNA is TGTGCCACAGGGACTAGCGGGGGCACCGGGGAGCTGTTTTTT.

The chain uses TRBV14 and TRBJ2-5, with a possible D match to TRBD2 (5 bases). The V end lost 4 bases, the J end lost 5 bases, and 17 bases lay between the germline ends. Looked up from germline, CDR1 is SGHDN and CDR2 is FVKESK. The CDR3 extends over 15 amino acids. In DNA form, the CDR3 reads TGTGCCAGCAGCCGTAATGTCGGTCTAGCTGAGACCCAGTACTTC. It codes for CASSRNVGLAETQYF. The variable domain in full, completed from reference TRBV14 and TRBJ2-5, reads EAGVTQFPSHSVIEKGQTVTLRCDPISGHDNLYWYRRVMGKEIKFLLHFVKESKQDESGMPNNRFLAERTGGTYSTLKVQPAELEDSGVYFCASSRNVGLAETQYFGPGTRLLVL.

The chain carries TRBV6-5 and TRBJ1-1; a possible D gene is TRBD1 (5 bases). Germline CDR1 and CDR2: MNHEY and SVGAGI. The CDR3 covers 13 residues. V shed 5 bases and J shed 7 bases, with 14 bases lying between them. CDR3 sequence: CASSPTATREAFF. CDR3 in DNA: TGTGCCAGCAGTCCGACAGCTACCCGTGAAGCTTTCTTT.

The rearrangement joins TRBV5-1 to TRBJ2-2; D is unclear. CDR3 size: 11 residues. Germline CDR1 and CDR2: SGHRS and YFSETQ. With 8 bases removed from V and 1 base from J, the gap between germline ends came to 3 bases. The CDR3 nucleotides read TGCGCCAGTAAGAACACCGGGGAGCTGTTTTTT. This translates into CASKNTGELFF. Together with reference TRBV5-1 and TRBJ2-2, the CDR3 gives the full variable domain: KAGVTQTPRYLIKTRGQQVTLSCSPISGHRSVSWYQQTPGQGLQFLFEYFSETQRNKGNFPGRFSGRQFSNSRSEMNVSTLELGDSALYLCASKNTGELFFGEGSRLTVL.

This clone was counted a few times. The genes are TRBV6-5 and TRBJ2-2; D is uncertain. CDR3 size: 14 residues. Germline V gene data show CDR1 as MNHEY and CDR2 as SVGAGI. V was cut by 8 bases and J by 3 bases, with 13 bases left in between. CDR3 coding DNA: TGTGCCAGCGAGACAAGACCGGACACCGGGGAGCTGTTTTTT. Translation gives CASETRPDTGELFF.

The chain uses TRBV4-1 and TRBJ1-1; TRBD1 might be the D (5 bases). Germline V gives CDR1 MGHRA, CDR2 YSYEKL. V was pared by 3 bases and J by 1 base, with 15 bases between. The CDR3 spans 16 residues. This CDR3 reads CASSQRREGPNTEAFF. The CDR3 DNA sequence: TGCGCCAGCAGCCAGAGGAGGGAGGGACCGAACACTGAAGCTTTCTTT.

This sequence joins TRBV24-1 and TRBJ2-7; TRBD1 aligns across 11 bases. Per the germline V gene, CDR1 is KGHDR and CDR2 is SFDVKD. CDR3 size: 15 residues. J was trimmed by 5 bases and V by 5 bases; bases with no gene match: 7. CDR3 in DNA: TGTGCCACCAGTGGGGGCGTGGACAGGGGGCACGAGCAGTACTTC. Translated, it gives CATSGGVDRGHEQYF.

The CDR3 sequence is CASNQDSNTEAFF. In nucleotides, the CDR3 is TGTGCCAGCAATCAAGATAGTAACACTGAAGCTTTCTTT. This sequence joins TRBV2 and TRBJ1-1; D remains ambiguous. Germline loops: CDR1 SNHLY, CDR2 FYNNEI. The CDR3 sequence is 13 residues long. With 7 bases removed from V and 2 bases from J, the gap between germline ends came to 11 bases. Filled out from reference TRBV2 and TRBJ1-1, the complete variable domain reads EPEVTQTPSHQVTQMGQEVILRCVPISNHLYFYWYRQILGQKVEFLVSFYNNEISEKSEIFDDQFSVERPDGSNFTLKIRSTKLEDSAMYFCASNQDSNTEAFFGQGTRLTVV.

In its sample, this clone was seen a few times. This chain uses TRBV6-5 with TRBJ1-1; 7 bases line up with TRBD1. The CDR3 is 16 amino acids. With V trimmed by 4 bases and J by 0 bases, 8 bases remained unmatched. Germline-derived CDR1 and CDR2 are MNHEY and SVGAGI. The CDR3 sequence: CASSSRTGFMNTEAFF. For the CDR3, the DNA is TGTGCCAGCAGTTCCCGGACAGGTTTCATGAACACTGAAGCTTTCTTT.

This clone was found a few times. The rearrangement links TRBV19 to TRBJ1-6, with D possibly TRBD1 on 6 matching bases. The V end lost 5 bases, the J end lost 8 bases, and 13 bases lay between the germline ends. CDR3 size: 14 residues. The V gene's germline CDR1 is LNHDA and CDR2 SQIVND (reference sequence). CDR3 coding DNA: TGTGCCAGTAGTCTGGGGGGGGGCGATTCACCCCTCCACTTT. Its protein is CASSLGGGDSPLHF.

The chain uses TRBV6-6 and TRBJ1-5; D ambiguous. V lost 2 bases to trimming and J lost 5 bases, with 10 bases between them. The CDR3 totals 14 residues. CDR1 is MNHNY and CDR2 is SVGAGI in the germline V gene (reference sequence). The CDR3 reads CASSYGGGDQPQHF. The CDR3 DNA sequence: TGTGCCAGCAGTTACGGTGGCGGGGATCAGCCCCAGCATTTT.

The rearrangement uses TRBV19 and TRBJ2-5; 10 bases align to TRBD2. V trimming: 5 bases; J trimming: 9 bases; junction bases outside the gene matches: 9. The germline CDR1 and CDR2 sequences are LNHDA and SQIVND (reference sequence). CDR3 size: 14 residues. CDR3 coding DNA: TGTGCCAGTAGTGGGACTAGCGCGGGTGGGGCCCAGTACTTC. Translation: CASSGTSAGGAQYF.

This clone occurred many times. This chain joins TRBV11-2 and TRBJ2-7; maybe TRBD2 (6 bases). Germline-derived CDR1 and CDR2 are SGHAT and FQNNGV. V was pared by 1 base and J by 3 bases, with 13 bases between. This CDR3 is 15 amino acids long. CDR3 region: CASSLAGRRNYEQYF. The CDR3 DNA reads as TGTGCCAGCAGCTTAGCTGGGAGGCGAAACTACGAGCAGTACTTC.

The count of this clone is one. The rearrangement joins TRBV2 to TRBJ1-2; D ambiguous. Trimming took 6 bases from V and 6 from J, leaving 23 bases between them. Germline-derived CDR1 and CDR2 are SNHLY and FYNNEI. There are 16 residues in the CDR3. CDR3: CASSTVGVKGRNGYTF. CDR3 nucleotides: TGTGCCAGCAGCACGGTAGGAGTAAAAGGGAGGAATGGCTACACCTTC.

Here the CDR3 reads CASSRGQYQETQYF. For the CDR3, the DNA is TGTGCCAGCAGCCGCGGACAGTACCAAGAGACCCAGTACTTC. This chain connects TRBV6-5 to TRBJ2-5; tentative D call: TRBD1 (6 bases). The germline V gene encodes CDR1 MNHEY and CDR2 SVGAGI. V was shortened by 6 bases and J by 0 bases, with 11 bases between the two germline ends. This CDR3 is built from 14 residues.

This rearrangement joins TRBV12-3 or TRBV12-4 to TRBJ2-1; no firm D call. V lost 4 bases, J lost 9 bases, and 7 bases lay in between. The CDR3 consists of 11 residues. CDR3 in amino acids: CASSSAVEQFF. CDR3 DNA: TGTGCCAGCAGTTCTGCGGTTGAGCAGTTCTTC.

This clone was observed once. J is TRBJ1-2 and V is TRBV2; 8 positions match TRBD1. Germline V CDR1 and CDR2: SNHLY, FYNNEI. The CDR3 has 13 amino acids. The junction had 3 bases not matched to a gene; V was cut back by 5 bases and J by 4 bases. The CDR3 loop reads CASSTGQGYGYTF. The CDR3 DNA reads TGTGCCAGCAGTACTGGACAGGGCTATGGCTACACCTTC.